This is a list of T cell receptor beta chains from one sample in a study of T cell changes during pregnancy in multiple sclerosis. Using immunoSEQ multiplex PCR, the repertoire was profiled, and TCRdb retains in-frame clones only, with some absent. In the table there are 81,000 or so clones, around 90% of which are singletons. This material consisted of PBMCs, taken in the first trimester of pregnancy. The source is a female donor in good health, serving as a control in a pregnancy study. Some clones in this sample may be carry-over from other donors' samples. CDR3s include the opening cysteine and the closing phenylalanine or tryptophan. A D gene is named only where the DNA matches it firmly. Size tells how often a clone was seen (once, few, many) or the class of an expanded clone, and some rows leave it out.

TRBV4-3	.	TRBJ1-5	.	CASSQDAQGAQPQHF	TGCGCCAGCAGCCAAGATGCCCAGGGCGCCCAGCCCCAGCATTTT
TRBV7-2	.	TRBJ2-2	.	CASSWTSTGELFF	TGTGCCAGCAGTTGGACATCTACCGGGGAGCTGTTTTTT
TRBV12-5	TRBD1	TRBJ2-2	.	CASGLVQQGDFVELFF	TGTGCTAGTGGTTTGGTACAACAGGGGGATTTTGTGGAGCTGTTTTTT
TRBV18	TRBD1	TRBJ2-3	.	CASSPSTGDLRVLMDTQYF	TGTGCCAGCTCACCATCGACAGGGGATCTTCGAGTTCTAATGGATACGCAGTATTTT
TRBV19	.	TRBJ1-4	.	CASSIQMSNEKLFF	TGTGCCAGTAGTATTCAAATGAGTAATGAAAAACTGTTTTTT
TRBV11-2	TRBD1	TRBJ1-5	.	CASSTGTGTNQPQHF	TGTGCCAGCAGCACGGGGACAGGGACCAATCAGCCCCAGCATTTT
TRBV5-1	.	TRBJ1-1	.	CASRFAGGPDTEAFF	TGCGCCAGCAGGTTTGCGGGGGGCCCGGACACTGAAGCTTTCTTT
TRBV6-1	TRBD1	TRBJ2-7	.	CASRGDRFYEQYF	TGTGCCAGCAGGGGGGACAGGTTTTACGAGCAGTACTTC
TRBV19	TRBD1	TRBJ2-7	many	CASSRGQSYEQYF	TGTGCCAGTAGTAGGGGACAGTCCTACGAGCAGTACTTC
TRBV30	TRBD2	TRBJ2-7	.	CAWSGGGTSYEQYF	TGTGCCTGGAGTGGGGGGGGAACCTCCTACGAGCAGTACTTC
TRBV5-4	.	TRBJ1-4	.	CASSLVPATNEKLFF	TGTGCCAGCAGCTTGGTGCCAGCAACTAATGAAAAACTGTTTTTT
TRBV7-9	.	TRBJ1-1	.	CASRLGATEAFF	TGTGCCAGCAGATTAGGAGCCACTGAAGCTTTCTTT
TRBV7-6	.	TRBJ1-6	few	CASSRNNREPPLHF	TGTGCCAGCAGCCGAAATAACAGGGAACCACCCCTCCACTTT
TRBV11-2	TRBD1	TRBJ1-1	.	CASSLTGPTEAFF	TGTGCCAGCAGCTTGACAGGGCCCACTGAAGCTTTCTTT
TRBV6-5	.	TRBJ1-4	.	CASSRGTTNEKLFF	TGTGCCAGCAGTAGAGGGACAACTAATGAAAAACTGTTTTTT
TRBV4-1	TRBD2	TRBJ2-7	.	CASSRDLSGTEPRF	TGCGCCAGCAGCCGGGACCTTAGCGGGACCGAACCTAGGTTC
TRBV7-9	.	TRBJ1-3	.	CASSLSFLSGNTIYF	TGTGCCAGCAGCTTATCGTTCCTCTCTGGAAACACCATATATTTT
TRBV4-1	.	TRBJ2-7	.	CASSPQALYEQYF	TGCGCCAGCAGCCCTCAGGCCTTATACGAGCAGTACTTC
TRBV14	.	TRBJ1-2	.	CASSQVGGSGYGYTF	TGTGCCAGCAGCCAAGTAGGGGGTTCAGGCTATGGCTACACCTTC
TRBV15	.	TRBJ1-5	few	CATSRDIIEPQHF	TGTGCCACCAGCAGAGACATCATTGAGCCCCAGCATTTT
TRBV7-9	.	TRBJ1-2	.	CASSLVGGLPNYGYTF	TGTGCCAGCAGCTTAGTAGGAGGCCTTCCTAACTATGGCTACACCTTC
TRBV10-2	.	TRBJ1-1	.	CASSQNTEAFF	TGCGCCAGCAGTCAAAACACTGAAGCTTTCTTT
TRBV10-3	TRBD1	TRBJ2-5	.	CAISPTGVETQYF	TGTGCCATCAGCCCGACAGGGGTAGAGACCCAGTACTTC
TRBV4-1	TRBD2	TRBJ2-1	.	CATGLAGGEQFF	TGCGCCACCGGGCTAGCGGGGGGGGAGCAGTTCTTC
TRBV19	TRBD1	TRBJ1-1	.	CASSIEGGNTEAFF	TGTGCCAGTAGTATCGAAGGGGGCAACACTGAAGCTTTCTTT
TRBV28	TRBD1	TRBJ1-3	.	CASSPDRGDGNTIYF	TGTGCCAGCAGTCCAGACAGGGGGGATGGAAACACCATATATTTT
TRBV11-2	TRBD2	TRBJ2-2	.	CASSRYGLAENTGELFF	TGTGCCAGCAGCCGCTACGGACTAGCGGAGAACACCGGGGAGCTGTTTTTT
TRBV13	TRBD2	TRBJ2-3	.	CASSYKPGLAGSGTDTQYF	TGTGCCAGCAGCTATAAGCCGGGACTAGCGGGATCGGGCACAGATACGCAGTATTTT
TRBV7-8	.	TRBJ2-2	.	CASTRGTGSGELFF	TGTGCCAGCACCCGGGGGACGGGATCCGGGGAGCTGTTTTTT
TRBV14	.	TRBJ2-3	.	CASSQDGAIGTDTQYF	TGTGCCAGCAGCCAAGATGGGGCAATCGGCACAGATACGCAGTATTTT
TRBV19	TRBD1	TRBJ2-3	.	CASRVTGASTDTQYF	TGTGCCAGTAGGGTGACAGGGGCTAGCACAGATACGCAGTATTTT
TRBV28	TRBD2	TRBJ2-5	.	CASSDRTRGIQETQYF	TGTGCCAGCAGTGATCGGACTAGAGGGATCCAAGAGACCCAGTACTTC
TRBV11-2	TRBD2	TRBJ2-6	.	CASSFSGYGTTGANVLTF	TGTGCCAGCAGCTTCTCCGGTTACGGGACTACAGGGGCCAACGTCCTGACTTTC
TRBV2	TRBD2	TRBJ2-1	.	CASRGGESSYNEQFF	TGTGCCAGCAGGGGGGGGGAGAGCTCCTACAATGAGCAGTTCTTC
TRBV19	.	TRBJ2-7	.	CASSKSQAVEYEQYF	TGTGCCAGTAGTAAGTCGCAGGCCGTCGAGTACGAGCAGTACTTC
TRBV2	.	TRBJ2-1	.	CASRDLAGNNEQFF	TGTGCCAGCAGAGACTTGGCGGGGAACAATGAGCAGTTCTTC
TRBV28	TRBD1	TRBJ2-7	few	CAIQTGWDEQYF	TGTGCCATTCAGACAGGGTGGGACGAGCAGTACTTC
TRBV28	TRBD2	TRBJ2-2	.	CASRRPGLADNTGELFF	TGTGCCAGCAGACGACCCGGACTAGCGGATAACACCGGGGAGCTGTTTTTT
TRBV7-2	.	TRBJ2-7	once	CASSLGRQTYEQYF	TGTGCCAGCAGCTTAGGTCGCCAGACCTACGAGCAGTACTTC
TRBV28	.	TRBJ2-7	.	CASRSGTSFYEQYF	TGTGCCAGCCGTTCCGGGACAAGCTTCTACGAGCAGTACTTC
TRBV6-7	TRBD2	TRBJ2-1	.	CASSPEVAGEPQFF	TGTGCCAGCAGTCCCGAAGTAGCGGGAGAACCTCAGTTCTTC
TRBV9	TRBD2	TRBJ2-3	.	CASSVDSTSGYTQYF	TGTGCCAGCAGCGTAGACTCGACTAGCGGATATACGCAGTATTTT
TRBV6-4	TRBD1	TRBJ2-3	.	CASRPGQDTDTQYF	TGTGCCAGCAGACCGGGACAGGACACAGATACGCAGTATTTT